Here is one TCR beta chain with its context. The germline V gene encodes CDR1 LGHNA and CDR2 YNFKEQ. V shed 4 bases, J shed 2 bases, and the junction held 4 bases outside the gene matches. The CDR3 runs to 15 residues. The data were obtained in a study of T cell changes during pregnancy in multiple sclerosis. Sequencing used immunoSEQ multiplex PCR; TCRdb keeps in-frame clones, though not all of them. The data show 40,000 or so clones, approximately 94% seen once. Source: CD4+ T cells from peripheral blood mononuclear cells, taken in the third trimester of pregnancy. This receptor was taken from a female donor with multiple sclerosis, enrolled in a pregnancy study. The rearrangement uses TRBV4-2 and TRBJ1-4; 7 positions agree with TRBD1. The CDR3 DNA is TGTGCCAGCAGCCTCGTACAGGGGACTAATGAAAAACTGTTTTTT. Its protein product is CASSLVQGTNEKLFF.